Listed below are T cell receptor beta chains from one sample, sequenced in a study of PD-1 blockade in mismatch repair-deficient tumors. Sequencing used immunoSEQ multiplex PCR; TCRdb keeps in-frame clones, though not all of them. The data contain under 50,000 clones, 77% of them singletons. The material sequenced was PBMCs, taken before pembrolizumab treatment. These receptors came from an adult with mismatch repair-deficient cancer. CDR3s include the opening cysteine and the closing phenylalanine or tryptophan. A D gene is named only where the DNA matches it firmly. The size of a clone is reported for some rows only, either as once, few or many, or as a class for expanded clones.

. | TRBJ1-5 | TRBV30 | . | TGTGCCTGGAGCCGGTATAGCAATCAGCCCCAGCATTTT | CAWSRYSNQPQHF
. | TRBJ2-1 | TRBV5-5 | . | TGTGCCAGCAGCTTGGATGGGTTCCCAGGAAATGAGCAGTTCTTC | CASSLDGFPGNEQFF
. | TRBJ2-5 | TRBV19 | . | TGTGCCAGTAGTATCCGGGGAGGAGGAGAGACCCAGTACTTC | CASSIRGGGETQYF
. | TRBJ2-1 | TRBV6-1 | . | TGTGCCAGCAGTGAGGGGAGTAACAATGAGCAGTTCTTC | CASSEGSNNEQFF
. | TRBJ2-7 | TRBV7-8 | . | TGTGCCAGCAGTCAGCGCGAGGGGACGACCTACGAGCAGTACTTC | CASSQREGTTYEQYF
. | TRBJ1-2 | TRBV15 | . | TGTGCCACCAGCAGCAGACGGGACATGGATTCTGGGGGCACCTTC | CATSSRRDMDSGGTF
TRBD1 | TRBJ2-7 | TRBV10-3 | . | TGTGCCATCAGTGAGACGGACAGGGCCTACGAGCAGTACTTC | CAISETDRAYEQYF
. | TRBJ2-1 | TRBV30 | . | TGTGCCTGGGCCAGTTCCTACAATGAGCAGTTCTTC | CAWASSYNEQFF
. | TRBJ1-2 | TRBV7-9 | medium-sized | TGTGCCAGCAGCCCGGGACAAACTAACTATGGCTACACCTTC | CASSPGQTNYGYTF
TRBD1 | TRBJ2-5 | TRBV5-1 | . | TGCGCCAGCAGCTTGGGGGCAGGGGGCGGAGAGACCCAGTACTTC | CASSLGAGGGETQYF
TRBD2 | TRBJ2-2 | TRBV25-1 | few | TGTGCCAGCAGTGCCCTAGCGGAGTCTACCGGGGAGCTGTTTTTT | CASSALAESTGELFF